This record looks at one TCR beta chain sequence and its context. The source of the sample is a study of blood T cell repertoires in COVID-19. Whole-study context: The United States, Italy and Spain supplied acute and convalescent COVID-19 samples. PBMCs, B-cell-depleted T cells, or T cells were the source of the cDNA or gDNA that made up the material.

TCRdb's copy holds only in-frame clones and misses some; the assay was immunoSEQ multiplex PCR. The table lists about 140,000 clones, more than 80% of them singletons. Participants, about 18 to 90 years old, spanned approximately 26 US areas. Participants classified as exposed had met a COVID-19 case within 2 weeks before study entry. Trimming cost V 2 bases and J 2 bases; bases outside gene matches: 11. Germline CDR1 KGHDR, CDR2 SFDVKD. CDR3 length: 18 residues. The chain is built from TRBV24-1 and TRBJ2-5; 9 nucleotides align to TRBD1. The TCR sequence derives from a woman between 18 and 29 years old who had been exposed to COVID-19. Source material: PBMCs or T cells enriched from blood (not recorded which). CDR3 DNA: TGTGCCACCAGTGATTCCGGGACAGGGTGGTGGAATCAAGAGACCCAGTACTTC. This translates into CATSDSGTGWWNQETQYF.